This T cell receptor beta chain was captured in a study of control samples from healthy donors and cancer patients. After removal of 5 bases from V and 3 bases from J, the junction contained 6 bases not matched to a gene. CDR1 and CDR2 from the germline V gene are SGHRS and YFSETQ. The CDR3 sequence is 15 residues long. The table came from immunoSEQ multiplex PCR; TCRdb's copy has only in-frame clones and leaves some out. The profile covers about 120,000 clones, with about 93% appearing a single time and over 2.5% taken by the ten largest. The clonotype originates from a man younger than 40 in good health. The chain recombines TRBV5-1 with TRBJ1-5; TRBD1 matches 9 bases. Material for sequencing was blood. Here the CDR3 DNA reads TGCGCCAGCAGTCCCGGGACAGGGCTCAATCAGCCCCAGCATTTT. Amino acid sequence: CASSPGTGLNQPQHF.